Listed here are 16 T cell receptor beta chains from one sample, sequenced in a study of tumor and adjacent non-tumor tissue in lung cancer. TCRbeta libraries were built with three rounds of nested PCR, modified from ARM-PCR. TCRdb re-derived calls from the multiplex PCR reads in MiXCR, one entry per CDR3 protein. Of approximately 82,000 distinct CDR3 sequences detected, over 60% appear once; the ten largest clones hold around 40%. RNA was extracted from bulk tissue without any cell sorting. Distant lung tissue was collected more than 3 cm away from the tumor edge. The sample comprised distant non-tumor lung tissue. Receptors were obtained from a man aged 65 to 85 with non-small cell lung cancer.

This clonotype was detected many times. The V call is TRBV6-5, the J call TRBJ2-7; either TRBD1 or TRBD2 may supply D (5 bases each). The CDR3 spans 13 residues. V was cut by 7 bases and J by 3 bases, with 13 bases left in between. Germline CDR1 MNHEY, CDR2 SVGAGI. CDR3 loop: CASIQGEHYEQYF. The CDR3 DNA follows: TGTGCCAGCATTCAAGGGGAGCACTACGAGCAGTACTTC.

A note on this clonotype: Relative to the germline gene, one junction end is altered; a read error may explain this. This rearrangement joins TRBV12-3 or TRBV12-4 to TRBJ1-3, with 9 nucleotides matching TRBD1. The CDR3 length is 18 residues. The CDR3 DNA follows: TGTGCCAGTAGTCGTCCCGGGACAGGGATCGGCTCTGGATACACCATATACTTT. It encodes CASSRPGTGIGSGYTIYF.

Comments on this clonotype: Without the conserved terminal phenylalanine or tryptophan, this CDR3 likely stems from a read error. This chain links TRBV11-2 with TRBJ1-1, with D hard to call. Germline CDR1 reads SGHAT; CDR2 reads FQNNGV. V was shortened by 8 bases and J by 8 bases, with 12 bases between the two germline ends. The CDR3 totals 11 residues. As DNA, the CDR3 is TGTGCCAGCGCAACGGTGGAGGAAGCTTTCTCG. Its translation: CASATVEEAFS.

In regard to this clonotype: This could be a read error, since a much larger clone is one nucleotide away. The V and J genes are TRBV20-1 and TRBJ2-5; no reliable D call. The CDR3 has 11 amino acids. CDR1 is DFQATT and CDR2 is SNEGSKA in the germline V gene (reference sequence). In DNA form, the CDR3 reads TGCAGTGCTAGAGGCACGGAGACCCTGTACTTC. It translates to CSARGTETLYF.

A remark on this clonotype: Being one base from a much bigger clone, this may be a read error. The genes are TRBV7-9 and TRBJ2-7; TRBD1 matches at 10 bases. Per the germline V gene, CDR1 is SEHNR and CDR2 is FQNEAQ (reference sequence). V dropped 8 bases and J dropped 6; count of bases not matched to a gene: 10. There are 14 residues in the CDR3. In DNA, the CDR3 is TGTGCCAGCTCCGGGGACAGGGGATTTGGCGAGCAGTACTTC. It translates to CASSGDRGFGEQYF.

Worth noting for this clonotype: Lacking the conserved final phenylalanine or tryptophan, this CDR3 likely reflects a read error. No DNA is shown, since the ends of the CDR3 on it are uncertain; the CDR3 is the one TCRdb lists. This chain uses TRBV4-1 with TRBJ1-1; TRBD1 is the table's D call and was not checked against the DNA. The CDR3 spans 15 residues, counting both ends. The germline V gene encodes CDR1 MGHRA and CDR2 YSYEKL. The CDR3 reads CASGQGQGWNTEASI.

In the case of this clonotype: A read error may explain this, as a much larger clone is one base away. The genes are TRBV5-1 and TRBJ1-1; D is unresolved. The CDR3 extends over 14 amino acids. Per the germline V gene, CDR1 is SGHRS and CDR2 is YFSETQ. DNA for the CDR3: TGCGCCAGCAGCTTGGAGACGGTATACACTGAAGTTTTCTTT. This codes for CASSLETVYTEVFF.

Of note for this clonotype: The junction differs from germline at one of its ends, possibly a read error. CDR3 loop: CVSSNSGRVSDTQYF. CDR3 DNA sequence: TGTGTCAGCAGCAATAGTGGGAGGGTTTCAGATACGCAGTATTTT. The rearrangement uses TRBV6-2 or TRBV6-3 and TRBJ2-3; 7 nucleotides align to TRBD2. The CDR3 spans 15 residues. Per germline, CDR1 MNHEY and CDR2 SVGEGT.

This clonotype was seen only once. A read error may account for a junction end that differs from germline. The chain couples TRBV4-2 to TRBJ1-2; D may be TRBD1 (5 bases). Germline CDR1 and CDR2: LGHNA and YNFKEQ. The CDR3 extends over 14 amino acids. This CDR3 is CASIPLQDTYGYTF. CDR3 nucleotides: TGTGCCAGCATCCCGTTACAGGACACCTATGGCTACACATTC.

This clonotype was seen a handful of times. This may be a read error: a much more frequent sequence differs by one nucleotide. The chain is built from TRBV6-2 or TRBV6-3 and TRBJ2-7, with a possible D match to TRBD1 (6 bases). The CDR3 is 16 residues long. Germline V gene lookup returns CDR1 MNHEY and CDR2 SVGEGT. The DNA for the CDR3 is TGTGCCAGCACCGACGGTGACCGACAGGTCCCCTACGGGCAGTACTTC. The encoded protein is CASTDGDRQVPYGQYF.

A note on this clonotype: The junction departs from the called germline gene at one end, perhaps through a read error. This CDR3 reads CAGSYLQEGYQETQYF. Written as DNA, the CDR3 is TGTGCCGGCAGTTACTTGCAGGAGGGGTACCAAGAGACCCAGTACTTC. V and J are TRBV6-2 or TRBV6-3 and TRBJ2-5; perhaps TRBD2 as D (6 bases). Germline V gives CDR1 MNHEY, CDR2 SVGEGT. This CDR3 spans 16 amino acids.

In this sample, this clonotype turned up many times. This sequence joins TRBV10-3 and TRBJ2-5; 8 bases are shared with TRBD1. The CDR3 consists of 14 residues. V was clipped by 4 bases and J by 2 bases; unmatched bases: 3. Germline lookup yields CDR1 ENHRY and CDR2 SYGVKD. CDR3 DNA sequence: TGTGCCATCAGTGTCGGGACAGGACAAGAGACCCAGTACTTC. Translation: CAISVGTGQETQYF.

This clonotype turned up a few times. This may stem from a read error, because a much larger clone lies one nucleotide away. The V call is TRBV12-3 or TRBV12-4, the J call TRBJ2-7; D is unresolved. The CDR3 is made up of 14 amino acids. V dropped 3 bases and J dropped 0 bases, with 9 bases sitting between them. The CDR3 DNA reads TGTGCCAGCAGTTTTGACAATATCTCCTACGAGCAGTACTTC. This sequence encodes CASSFDNISYEQYF.

A remark on this clonotype: Sequence at one end of the junction differs from germline and may be a read error. The rearrangement joins TRBV4-2 to TRBJ1-2, with a weak D call TRBD1 (5 bases). Per the germline V gene, CDR1 is LGHNA and CDR2 is YNFKEQ. This CDR3 is 14 amino acids long. The CDR3 DNA sequence: TGTGCCGTCAGCCCGTTACAGGACAACTATGGCTACACATTC. This codes for CAVSPLQDNYGYTF.

To note about this clonotype: Sequence at one end of the junction differs from germline and may be a read error. The chain joins TRBV20-1 to TRBJ2-2, with D perhaps TRBD1 or TRBD2 (6 bases each). The CDR3 totals 14 residues. CDR1 is DFQATT and CDR2 is SNEGSKA in the germline V gene (reference sequence). The CDR3: CSARRGWGIEELFF. Written as DNA, the CDR3 is TGTAGTGCTCGGAGGGGGTGGGGAATCGAGGAGCTGTTTTTT.

The chain employs TRBV29-1 and TRBJ1-2; D uncertain. Germline CDR1 SQVTM, CDR2 ANQGSEA. This CDR3 comprises 13 residues. Trimming took off 5 bases at V and 10 bases at J, with 20 bases between the two ends. The CDR3 DNA sequence: TGCAGCGTTCTACAGACGGGAGCCCATGCCTACACCTTC. It is translated as CSVLQTGAHAYTF.